The next 32 T cell receptor beta chains were all read from a single sample in a study of blood T cell repertoires in COVID-19. The protocol was immunoSEQ multiplex PCR, while the TCRdb copy is restricted to in-frame clones and leaves out a portion. The data hold around 280,000 clones, with 90% observed a single time. The specimen sequenced was PBMCs or T cells enriched from blood (not recorded which). The source of these receptors is a woman between 18 and 29 years old with acute COVID-19.

The chain joins TRBV18 to TRBJ1-2; 10 bases are a match to TRBD1. This CDR3 comprises 14 residues. Trimming at V came to 3 bases and at J to 8 bases, leaving 6 bases not matched to a gene. In germline, CDR1 is KGHSH, CDR2 LQKENI. The CDR3 bases are TGTGCCAGCTCACCGGGACAGGGGACAGGAGGCTACACCTTC. It is translated as CASSPGQGTGGYTF.

This clone was seen once. DNA of the CDR3: TGTGCCAGCCGCCCGGGACAGAATGAAAAACTGTTTTTT. It encodes CASRPGQNEKLFF. This chain links TRBV18 with TRBJ1-4; 7 bases are shared with TRBD1. The germline gives CDR1 KGHSH, CDR2 LQKENI. The V gene end was trimmed by 8 bases and the J gene end by 5 bases; junction bases not matched to a gene: 5. CDR3 size: 13 residues.

This rearrangement joins TRBV4-3 to TRBJ2-7; D is perhaps TRBD1 (6 bases). Germline assignment: CDR1 LGHNA and CDR2 YSLEER. The CDR3 covers 13 residues. Trimming left V 3 bases short and J 0 bases short, with 6 bases between. As DNA, the CDR3 is TGCGCCAGCAGCCAGGACAGCTCCTACGAGCAGTACTTC. It codes for CASSQDSSYEQYF.

Concerning this clone itself: Its ends do not fully match the called genes, so a read error is possible. The chain uses TRBV7-3 and TRBJ1-4; D gene unclear. Germline V gene sequence: CDR1 SGHTA, CDR2 FQGTGA. This CDR3 spans 12 amino acids. DNA for the CDR3: TGTGCCAGCAGCTCCCGGTCGGCGGAACTGGTTTTT. This translates into CASSSRSAELVF. The full variable domain, completed using reference TRBV7-3 and TRBJ1-4, is GAGVSQTPSNKVTEKGKYVELRCDPISGHTALYWYRQSLGQGPEFLIYFQGTGAADDSGLPNDRFFAVRPEGSVSTLKIQRTERGDSAVYLCASSSRSAELVFGSGTQLSVL.

The CDR3 nucleotides are TGTGCCATCAGTCCACAGGACTACATGAACACTGAAGCTTTCTTT. Its translation is CAISPQDYMNTEAFF. The chain joins TRBV10-3 to TRBJ1-1; D perhaps matches TRBD1 (5 bases). With 5 bases removed from V and 0 bases from J, the gap between germline ends came to 13 bases. The CDR3 is 15 residues long. The V gene's germline CDR1 is ENHRY and CDR2 SYGVKD.

This clone was found once. CDR3 DNA: TGTGCCAGCAGCTTAGCACTAGCGGGAGTCAGGGATGAGCAGTTCTTC. It specifies CASSLALAGVRDEQFF. The chain joins TRBV7-2 to TRBJ2-1, with 11 positions matching TRBD2. J was trimmed by 8 bases and V by 0 bases; bases with no gene match: 6. There are 16 residues in the CDR3. Germline V gives CDR1 SGHTA, CDR2 FQGNSA.

V and J are TRBV6-5 and TRBJ2-7, with 7 nucleotides matching TRBD1. CDR1 and CDR2 (germline): MNHEY, SVGAGI. With 6 bases clipped from V and 0 bases from J, the junction kept 8 bases outside the gene matches. The CDR3 runs to 15 residues. The CDR3 spells CASRTGQATSYEQYF. The CDR3 region has the DNA TGTGCCAGCAGAACCGGACAGGCCACCTCCTACGAGCAGTACTTC.

This sequence joins TRBV11-3 and TRBJ2-1; D perhaps matches TRBD2 (6 bases). V was cut by 1 base and J by 5 bases, with 15 bases left in between. The CDR3 length is 16 residues. Germline loops: CDR1 SGHNT, CDR2 YENEEA. Here the CDR3 DNA reads TGTGCCAGCAGCTTAGGTAGGGGAGGATCCAACAATGAGCAGTTCTTC. Translation gives CASSLGRGGSNNEQFF.

The CDR3 DNA sequence: TGTGCCAGTAGGGCACTAGTAGTGGGATTAGCCAAAAACATTCAGTACTTC. Protein product: CASRALVVGLAKNIQYF. This sequence joins TRBV19 and TRBJ2-4, with D possibly TRBD2 on 5 matching bases. The germline V gene encodes CDR1 LNHDA and CDR2 SQIVND (reference sequence). Trimming pared 6 bases from V and 0 bases from J, leaving 18 bases between. The length of the CDR3 is 17 residues. The whole variable domain, remainder taken from reference TRBV19 and TRBJ2-4, is DGGITQSPKYLFRKEGQNVTLSCEQNLNHDAMYWYRQDPGQGLRLIYYSQIVNDFQKGDIAEGYSVSREKKESFPLTVTSAQKNPTAFYLCASRALVVGLAKNIQYFGAGTRLSVL.

This clone was seen just once. The CDR3 is CASSDPGYGYTF. In DNA, the CDR3 is TGTGCCAGTAGTGATCCAGGCTATGGCTACACCTTC. V gene TRBV19 combines with J gene TRBJ1-2; D ambiguous. The CDR3 has 12 amino acids. V dropped 5 bases and J dropped 4 bases, with 8 bases sitting between them. CDR1 LNHDA and CDR2 SQIVND come from the germline V gene (reference sequence).

With regard to this clone: Additional DNA sequences in this sample encode the identical CDR3. This sequence joins TRBV11-2 and TRBJ2-7, with 7 bases matching TRBD2. The germline V gene encodes CDR1 SGHAT and CDR2 FQNNGV. Trimming at V came to 1 base and at J to 0 bases, leaving 0 bases not matched to a gene. The CDR3 spans 14 residues. The CDR3 bases are TGTGCCAGCAGCTTAGGCGGGAGCTCCTACGAGCAGTACTTC. This sequence encodes CASSLGGSSYEQYF.

The V call is TRBV12-1, the J call TRBJ2-7; no check of the table's D call, TRBD1, against the DNA was made. TRBV12-1 is tagged as a pseudogene. The CDR3 has 11 amino acids. The CDR3 protein is CASSHNYEQYF. CDR3 nucleotide sequence: TGTGCCAGCAGCCACAACTACGAGCAGTACTTC.

The V call is TRBV28, the J call TRBJ1-1; 7 bases are shared with TRBD1. The germline V gene has CDR1 MDHEN and CDR2 SYDVKM. Trimming took 5 bases from V and 4 from J; bases not matched to a gene: 10. The CDR3 length is 15 residues. CDR3 sequence reads: CASSKIAQGTTEAFF. As DNA, the CDR3 is TGTGCCAGCAGTAAGATCGCACAGGGGACCACTGAAGCTTTCTTT.

J is TRBJ1-6 and V is TRBV7-9, with D perhaps TRBD1 (5 bases). Trimming stripped 0 bases from V and 9 bases from J, with 12 bases between. This CDR3 has 15 amino acids. In germline, CDR1 is SEHNR, CDR2 FQNEAQ (reference sequence). The CDR3 sequence is CASSLAGSRASPLHF. In DNA, the CDR3 is TGTGCCAGCAGCTTAGCCGGAAGCAGGGCTTCACCCCTCCACTTT.

The rearrangement links TRBV18 to TRBJ2-2; perhaps TRBD1 as D (6 bases). This CDR3 is 15 amino acids long. Per germline, CDR1 KGHSH and CDR2 LQKENI. V dropped 9 bases and J dropped 1 base, with 15 bases sitting between them. CDR3 nucleotides: TGTGCCAGTCTAGCTTCGACAGGGAACACCGGGGAGCTGTTTTTT. Its protein is CASLASTGNTGELFF.

For this clone: Other DNA sequences in this specimen translate into the identical CDR3. This chain uses TRBV12-3 or TRBV12-4 with TRBJ1-1; 9 positions agree with TRBD1. The CDR3 is 13 residues long. V lost 7 bases, J lost 4 bases, and 4 bases stayed unmatched. The CDR3: CASTEQGATEAFF. The CDR3 bases are TGTGCCAGCACCGAACAGGGGGCCACTGAAGCTTTCTTT.

The V call is TRBV12-5, the J call TRBJ1-3, with D uncertain. V shed 0 bases and J shed 2 bases, with 11 bases lying between them. Germline-derived CDR1 and CDR2 are LGHNT and FRNRAP. There are 16 residues in the CDR3. The CDR3 here is CASGLVVGAAGNTIYF. CDR3 coding DNA: TGTGCTAGTGGTTTGGTAGTCGGAGCCGCTGGAAACACCATATATTTT.

The chain is built from TRBV6-5 and TRBJ1-1, with 7 bases identical to TRBD1. The germline CDR1 and CDR2 sequences are MNHEY and SVGAGI. J lost 0 bases, V lost 6 bases, and 7 bases had no gene match. This CDR3 is 15 amino acids long. The CDR3 region is CASRYGTALNTEAFF. CDR3 bases: TGTGCCAGCAGATACGGGACAGCCTTGAACACTGAAGCTTTCTTT.

V and J are TRBV2 and TRBJ2-7, with D uncertain. Trimming shortened V by 4 bases and J by 3 bases, and 16 bases separated the two germline ends. The length of the CDR3 is 15 residues. The germline gives CDR1 SNHLY, CDR2 FYNNEI. In DNA form, the CDR3 reads TGTGCCAGCAGTGTCGGAATATTCGCGGTCTACGAGCAGTACTTC. Amino acids: CASSVGIFAVYEQYF.

The chain joins TRBV30 to TRBJ1-5; the D is unclear. The germline V and J ends were trimmed by 3 bases and 0 bases, with 6 bases remaining between them. The germline gives CDR1 GTSNPN, CDR2 SVGIG (reference sequence). The CDR3 runs 13 residues. The CDR3 region is CAWSANSNQPQHF. CDR3 bases: TGTGCCTGGAGCGCTAATAGCAATCAGCCCCAGCATTTT.

This chain connects TRBV5-6 to TRBJ2-7, with 8 bases aligning to TRBD1. The CDR3 runs 16 residues. CDR1 is SGHDT and CDR2 is YYEEEE in the germline V gene. J gave up 1 base and V 4 bases, and 10 bases lay outside the gene matches. CDR3 protein: CASSEPGGLTSYEQYF. The CDR3 bases are TGTGCCAGCAGCGAACCAGGGGGCCTTACTTCCTACGAGCAGTACTTC.

This chain connects TRBV19 to TRBJ2-5, with D perhaps TRBD1 (6 bases). Trimming removed 3 bases from V and 5 bases from J, with 16 bases in between. CDR1 LNHDA and CDR2 SQIVND come from the germline V gene (reference sequence). This CDR3 is built from 15 residues. DNA of the CDR3: TGTGCCAGTAGTATCTCACAGGGACCTAGCGAGACCCAGTACTTC. This gives the protein CASSISQGPSETQYF.

The genes are TRBV28 and TRBJ2-2; TRBD2 matches 7 bases. Germline V lookup: CDR1 MDHEN, CDR2 SYDVKM. J lost 3 bases, V lost 3 bases, and 4 bases had no gene match. CDR3 size: 15 residues. The CDR3 bases are TGTGCCAGCAGTTTCCGGGGGGTGGACACCGGGGAGCTGTTTTTT. Encoded protein: CASSFRGVDTGELFF.

The CDR3 sequence: CASSSIPGLAEGETQYF. Here the CDR3 DNA reads TGCGCCAGCAGCTCAATTCCGGGACTAGCAGAGGGGGAGACCCAGTACTTC. V usage is TRBV5-1 and J usage is TRBJ2-5, with TRBD2 identical over 9 bases. V was clipped by 3 bases and J by 5 bases; unmatched bases: 14. This CDR3 has 17 amino acids. CDR1 is SGHRS, CDR2 YFSETQ, per germline. The complete variable domain, with remaining parts taken from reference TRBV5-1 and TRBJ2-5, reads KAGVTQTPRYLIKTRGQQVTLSCSPISGHRSVSWYQQTPGQGLQFLFEYFSETQRNKGNFPGRFSGRQFSNSRSEMNVSTLELGDSALYLCASSSIPGLAEGETQYFGPGTRLLVL.

The chain couples TRBV29-1 to TRBJ2-3; 8 positions match TRBD2. V was clipped by 5 bases and J by 1 base; unmatched bases: 17. The length of the CDR3 is 18 residues. Per germline, CDR1 SQVTM and CDR2 ANQGSEA. This CDR3 is CSVRAVAGGGSRTDTQYF. The CDR3 region has the DNA TGCAGCGTTCGGGCGGTGGCGGGAGGCGGTTCCCGCACAGATACGCAGTATTTT.

The J gene is TRBJ2-5, the V gene TRBV11-3, with 8 bases fitting TRBD2. CDR3 length: 17 residues. CDR1 and CDR2 from the germline V gene are SGHNT and YENEEA. V shed 1 base and J 4 bases; nucleotides not matched to a gene: 11. CDR3: CASSLGRAQRELETQYF. Written as DNA, the CDR3 is TGTGCCAGCAGCTTAGGACGTGCGCAGCGGGAGTTAGAGACCCAGTACTTC.

This clone was seen a single time. The genes are TRBV4-2 and TRBJ2-5; 11 nucleotides match TRBD2. The trim removed 0 bases at V and 3 bases at J, leaving 9 bases unmatched. Germline V gene sequence: CDR1 LGHNA, CDR2 YNFKEQ. The CDR3 runs 18 residues. CDR3: CASSQEGTSGWGEETQYF. Written as DNA, the CDR3 is TGTGCCAGCAGCCAAGAGGGGACTAGCGGTTGGGGGGAAGAGACCCAGTACTTC.

The CDR3 DNA is TGTGCCAGCAGTCCGCAAGGGGTCCGCTATGGCTACACCTTC. Its translation: CASSPQGVRYGYTF. The chain couples TRBV28 to TRBJ1-2; D is possibly TRBD1 (5 bases). Deletions cut 5 bases from V and 4 bases from J, with 14 bases between. This CDR3 spans 14 amino acids. The germline CDR1 and CDR2 sequences are MDHEN and SYDVKM.

The V gene is TRBV10-2, the J gene TRBJ2-7; TRBD1 aligns across 12 bases. The CDR3 extends over 17 amino acids. V was pared by 6 bases and J by 4 bases, with 13 bases of the junction left unmatched. Germline lookup yields CDR1 WSHSY and CDR2 SAAADI. CDR3 DNA sequence: TGCGCCAGCAGCTTTGGGACAGGGGGCGTTATTACGTACGAGCAGTACTTC. As protein: CASSFGTGGVITYEQYF.

V is TRBV30 and J is TRBJ2-3; the D gene is possibly TRBD2 (5 bases). The germline gives CDR1 GTSNPN, CDR2 SVGIG (reference sequence). The CDR3 runs to 15 residues. The V end lost 3 bases, the J end lost 3 bases, and 16 bases lay between the germline ends. The CDR3 sequence: CAWRSTGIRTDTQYF. CDR3 in DNA: TGTGCCTGGAGGTCTACCGGGATTCGAACAGATACGCAGTATTTT.

This chain uses TRBV15 with TRBJ2-5; tentative D call: TRBD1 (6 bases). Per germline, CDR1 LNHNV and CDR2 YYDKDF (reference sequence). This CDR3 spans 14 amino acids. Trimming left V 6 bases short and J 9 bases short, with 20 bases between. The CDR3, as DNA: TGTGCCACCAGTACCCGGGACAACTACCGATCCCAGTACTTC. This gives the protein CATSTRDNYRSQYF.

The rearrangement joins TRBV18 to TRBJ2-1, with TRBD2 identical over 11 bases. There are 17 residues in the CDR3. Germline V gene lookup returns CDR1 KGHSH and CDR2 LQKENI. V gave up 6 bases and J gave up 2 bases; unmatched junction bases: 9. The CDR3 DNA sequence: TGTGCCAGCTCGGATACTAGCGGGAGAGCCGCCTACAATGAGCAGTTCTTC. Translation gives CASSDTSGRAAYNEQFF.